What follows is one T cell receptor (beta chain) and its context. Trimming at V came to 3 bases and at J to 0 bases, leaving 7 bases not matched to a gene. Germline loops: CDR1 SGHVS, CDR2 FQNEAQ. This CDR3 comprises 17 residues. This sample is drawn from a study of blood T cell repertoires in COVID-19. Looking at the study overall: T cells, B-cell-depleted T cells, or PBMCs supplied cDNA or gDNA.

In terms of age and location, participants ranged from roughly 18 to 90 years and lived in approximately 26 US areas. The recovered donors of Cohort 3 showed two negative PCRs, clearance, or symptom resolution. Original data processing: By means of reference gene primer amplification, nucleated cell counts were estimated. Only in-frame clones appear in the TCRdb table, and some are missing; sequencing was by immunoSEQ multiplex PCR. V and J calls and clone size are those listed in that table; D and trimming were worked out from the DNA. The sample has roughly 170,000 clones, around four fifths seen once.

The chain links TRBV7-8 to TRBJ2-1; 8 bases are shared with TRBD2. This TCR derives from a woman between 50 and 59 years old who had recovered from COVID-19. The material sequenced was PBMCs or T cells enriched from blood (not recorded which). CDR3 amino acids: CASSFRGGGISYNEQFF. CDR3 DNA: TGTGCCAGCAGCTTTCGTGGCGGGGGGATCTCCTACAATGAGCAGTTCTTC.